This T cell receptor (beta chain) was captured in a study of T cells after posttransplantation cyclophosphamide (dated by TCRdb to between 2015 and 2016). Study-wide context: Using TRB sequencing, the study followed how the T cell repertoire rebuilt after myeloablative bone marrow transplantation with posttransplantation cyclophosphamide given as GVHD prophylaxis. Because TRA and TRB clonality correlated tightly in ten or so samples, later TCR analyses were limited to TRB. Public TRB sequences were searched against a database of over 3,000 sequences associated with responses to pathogens, tumor antigens, self-antigens and alloantigens. Antigen receptor sequencing covered samples from 35 PTCy-treated patients and 16 of their related bone marrow donors. TRB sequencing was also done on up to 3 additional blood samples from 2 to 5.2 years after transplant in 3 patients, and on pretransplant blood from 4 patients. Blood from all 35 or so PTCy patients with 1-year posttransplant specimens was subjected to TRB sequencing. What the work shows at the level of the full study, not this receptor alone: The TRB repertoires of T cells infiltrating skin or GI tract showed only limited overlap with the TRB repertoires of T cells in blood. Across 35 to 45 patients, TRB clonality was highly associated with recipient CMV seropositivity and CMV reactivation, and diversity in PTCy patients was similar to diversity in CNI/methotrexate controls. At 1-2 months, donor-recipient similarity was low but rose over the first year, and the later blood repertoires were often dominated by donor CD8+ memory clones.

TRB sequencing was run on genomic DNA with either the immunoSEQ assay at survey resolution or the hsTCRB kit. The study's own analysis went as follows. The immunoSEQ software was used for initial read processing, and the LymphoSeq R package was used for repertoire analyses. For each TRB dataset, clonality was calculated as 1 minus normalized Shannon entropy, and the Gini coefficient was computed as well. To infer phenotypes in unsorted samples, TRB sequences from sorted subsets of the recipient or donor were mapped onto the unsorted samples of the same recipient. TCRdb's version of the immuneACCESS table is confined to in-frame rearrangements and falls short of the full clone set. An unresolved V gene accounts for under half of the shortfall where checked; the remainder is of unknown origin. V and J calls and clone size come straight from that table; D and trimming were deduced from the DNA. This sample is represented by approximately 12,000 clones, with no singletons among them. Of the sample, over 20% falls within the top ten clones.

The treatment or condition label here, explained by the study, means: high-dose cyclophosphamide on days +3 and +4 as single-agent GVHD prophylaxis. PTCy patients received busulfan and fludarabine conditioning, a related or unrelated marrow graft, and cyclophosphamide on days +3 and +4. The PTCy-treated patients were enrolled in a prospective multi-institutional clinical trial. Peripheral blood and bone marrow mononuclear cells were isolated by Ficoll-Hypaque density centrifugation and cryopreserved. This clone is classified as medium-sized (0.01 to 0.1%). It has no known antigen specificity. No base quality values were provided; no much bigger clone lies one nucleotide off. This specimen was PBMCs, taken after allogeneic stem cell transplant with posttransplant cyclophosphamide. The origin of this receptor is a female patient in her thirties or forties who received an allogeneic stem cell transplant from a related donor, was CMV-positive, and had acute GVHD only. Some T cells present after a transplant may be cells of the graft donor.

The DNA sequence reads TGTGCCATCAGTGACAGGGTGGCGGGGGAGACCCAGTACTTC. The encoded protein is CAISDRVAGETQYF. Recombination linked TRBV10-3 to TRBJ2-5; tentative D gene TRBD2, with 6 bases matching. The germline V gene gives CDR1 as ENHRY and CDR2 as SYGVKD. A distance of 13 bases separates the germline ends of V and J, which lose 3 bases and 5 bases respectively. Its CDR3 holds 14 amino acids, cysteine through phenylalanine. The kept DNA is CDR3 alone, 42 bases in frame from the first base.